The count of the clone carrying this TCR beta chain is one. Its target is not known. The data stem from a study of T cell responses to AZD1222 COVID-19 vaccine. V was pared by 0 bases and J by 9 bases, with 6 bases between. The CDR3 totals 11 residues. The V gene's germline CDR1 is MNHEY and CDR2 SVGAGI. General study results and limits: Spike was spanned by vaccine-associated CD4 TCRs, which were dominant at 160-218 and 743-854. Clonal diversity may have been underestimated, and the donors were mostly white British, with more females than males. Baseline seropositivity characterized only a handful of AZD1222 recipients. As reported, nearly half of all spike-specific TCRs target variant regions that are unmutated.

The data were produced by immunoSEQ multiplex PCR, yet TCRdb's version contains in-frame clones alone and is incomplete. This repertoire shows about 88,000 clones, around 90% found once; its top ten account for 5% to 5.5%. The sample was peripheral blood, taken on day 0 of AZD1222 vaccination. The V call is TRBV6-5, the J call TRBJ2-7; the D is unclear. The sequence derives from an adult in good health. The CDR3 DNA reads TGTGCCAGCAGTTACTCTATGGTGCAGTACTTC. Its protein is CASSYSMVQYF.